The 3 T cell receptor beta chains below all came from one sample that was sequenced in a study of blood T cell repertoires in COVID-19 (dated by TCRdb to 2020 to 2022). Library generation was performed with the immunoSEQ multiplex PCR assay. TCRdb limited this immuneACCESS table to in-frame rearrangements with V and J called. A share of clones is missing; checked studies link under half to unresolved V genes, and the rest is unexplained. Across this sample there are under 450,000 clones, with approximately 86% seen only once. 7.1% of the sample rests with the top ten. The sequenced material came from peripheral blood. The receptors shown here come from a woman aged 55-70 years with COVID-19, enrolled during active disease.

The chain employs TRBV13 and TRBJ2-5; weak D call: TRBD2 (6 bases). Germline V lookup: CDR1 PRHDT, CDR2 FYEKMQ (reference sequence). The CDR3 has 14 amino acids. V was shortened by 5 bases and J by 5 bases, with 15 bases between the two germline ends. CDR3 protein: CASSPGGGVETQYF. DNA of the CDR3: TGTGCCAGCAGCCCGGGTGGAGGGGTCGAGACCCAGTACTTC.

This sequence joins TRBV2 and TRBJ1-5; no reliable D call. The CDR3 consists of 14 residues. Germline CDR1 reads SNHLY; CDR2 reads FYNNEI. V gave up 3 bases and J gave up 3 bases, with 9 bases separating them. The CDR3 reads CASSERTSNQPQHF. In nucleotides, the CDR3 is TGTGCCAGCAGTGAGCGGACTTCCAATCAGCCCCAGCATTTT. The full variable domain, its missing parts supplied by reference TRBV2 and TRBJ1-5, is EPEVTQTPSHQVTQMGQEVILRCVPISNHLYFYWYRQILGQKVEFLVSFYNNEISEKSEIFDDQFSVERPDGSNFTLKIRSTKLEDSAMYFCASSERTSNQPQHFGDGTRLSIL.

This sequence joins TRBV24-1 and TRBJ2-5, with D maybe TRBD1 (5 bases). Germline V gives CDR1 KGHDR, CDR2 SFDVKD. The V and J ends lost 4 bases and 3 bases respectively, with 8 bases between them. The CDR3 runs to 13 residues. CDR3 nucleotide sequence: TGTGCCACCAGTGACGGCAGGGAAGAGACCCAGTACTTC. Encoded protein: CATSDGREETQYF.